A selection of T cell receptor beta chains follows, all from one sample in a study of blood T cell repertoires in COVID-19. Profiled with immunoSEQ multiplex PCR; TCRdb holds only in-frame clones, not every one. Here the sample spans roughly 78,000 clones, approximately 80% being singletons. The sequencing sample was made of peripheral blood. All receptors derive from a man aged 50 or older with COVID-19, enrolled during active disease. The conserved cysteine and the conserved F or W are not part of the CDR3 here. Each record gives: V gene, J gene, CDR3 protein.

V: TRBV10-1
J: TRBJ1-5
CDR3: ASRPGSMAQPQH

V: TRBV10-3
J: TRBJ2-2
CDR3: AISEGRGLNTGELF

V: TRBV30
J: TRBJ1-2
CDR3: AWRDRTYGYT

V: TRBV5-6
J: TRBJ2-2
CDR3: ARRGSGELF

V: TRBV6-5
J: TRBJ2-2
CDR3: ASTRAGVSTGELF

V: TRBV18
J: TRBJ1-3
CDR3: ASSPSGGSGNTIY

V: TRBV5-6
J: TRBJ1-2
CDR3: ASSLVAGGDYGYT

V: TRBV5-8
J: TRBJ1-6
CDR3: ASSLRRTGRENSPLH

V: TRBV19
J: TRBJ1-2
CDR3: ASKKMGIGYT

V: TRBV7-3
J: TRBJ2-5
CDR3: ASSRTSGRGETQY

V: TRBV25-1
J: TRBJ2-3
CDR3: ASKFGTSGRLTQY

V: TRBV4-1
J: TRBJ2-3
CDR3: ASSQGLSTDTQY

V: TRBV30
J: TRBJ2-3
CDR3: AGTSGSTDTQY

V: TRBV9
J: TRBJ1-3
CDR3: ASSVDSISGNTIY

V: TRBV28
J: TRBJ2-3
CDR3: ASSLPDTQY

V: TRBV7-9
J: TRBJ2-7
CDR3: ASSLGEGTYEQY

V: TRBV7-2
J: TRBJ2-2
CDR3: ASSNDRARAGELF

V: TRBV28
J: TRBJ1-1
CDR3: ASSPIGQAGPEAF

V: TRBV5-1
J: TRBJ2-7
CDR3: ASSLGLAGAREQY

V: TRBV4-1
J: TRBJ1-5
CDR3: ASSQEEGTGNQPQH

V: TRBV25-1
J: TRBJ1-5
CDR3: ASSEKQGYQPQH

V: TRBV30
J: TRBJ2-3
CDR3: AWSRTSSTDTQY

V: TRBV9
J: TRBJ1-5
CDR3: ASSADSIGQPQH

V: TRBV12-3/TRBV12-4
J: TRBJ1-2
CDR3: ASSPGQNYGYT

V: TRBV6-6
J: TRBJ1-1
CDR3: ASSYRLPGQGEAF

V: TRBV19
J: TRBJ2-1
CDR3: ASRPGLADGEQF

V: TRBV6-4
J: TRBJ2-2
CDR3: ASSVSNTGELF

V: TRBV7-2
J: TRBJ2-3
CDR3: ASSLQSWGPNTQY

V: TRBV27
J: TRBJ2-7
CDR3: ASSLQARFSYEQY

V: TRBV7-7
J: TRBJ2-1
CDR3: ASSSGLAGVYEQF

V: TRBV29-1
J: TRBJ2-3
CDR3: SVVRELITDTQY

V: TRBV4-1
J: TRBJ2-1
CDR3: ASSQEAGGGLKQF

V: TRBV4-1
J: TRBJ1-1
CDR3: ASSQGTTNTEAF

V: TRBV2
J: TRBJ2-7
CDR3: ASRNSPTGQGQY

V: TRBV7-2
J: TRBJ1-2
CDR3: ASSLEPRPGANYGYT

V: TRBV9
J: TRBJ2-7
CDR3: ASSVGTGLTYEQY

V: TRBV7-3
J: TRBJ2-5
CDR3: ARRRGQGGETQY

V: TRBV4-3
J: TRBJ2-3
CDR3: ASSQDGGTSGGDTQY

V: TRBV13
J: TRBJ2-7
CDR3: ASGQISGVGAYEQY

V: TRBV7-2
J: TRBJ1-2
CDR3: ASSLMAQGLGANYGYT

V: TRBV29-1
J: TRBJ1-1
CDR3: SVIRTGTEAF

V: TRBV7-8
J: TRBJ1-5
CDR3: ASSVDRGSGNQPQH

V: TRBV6-5
J: TRBJ1-2
CDR3: ASSYSQGGSNYGYT

V: TRBV5-1
J: TRBJ2-7
CDR3: ASSLWTGANEQY

V: TRBV12-3/TRBV12-4
J: TRBJ1-1
CDR3: ASSLASNTEAF